This T cell receptor (beta chain) was sequenced in a study of T cells after yellow fever vaccination. This clonotype was seen repeatedly, ten times or more. From the 5' RACE reads, TCRdb called clonotypes with MiXCR, one entry per CDR3 protein. The sample yields more than 350,000 distinct CDR3 sequences, roughly 10% seen once. V gave up 5 bases and J gave up 4 bases, with 11 bases separating them. CDR1 and CDR2 from the germline V gene are SEHNR and FQNEAQ (reference sequence). The CDR3 runs 13 residues. The chain combines TRBV7-9 with TRBJ1-1; no firm D call. Specimen: PBMCs, collected on the day of the first yellow fever vaccination. The TCR sequence derives from a man between 18 and 29 years old who received the YFV17D yellow fever vaccine. The CDR3 DNA reads TGTGCCAGCAGCCCGATAACATCCACTGAAGCTTTCTTT. Its translation: CASSPITSTEAFF.